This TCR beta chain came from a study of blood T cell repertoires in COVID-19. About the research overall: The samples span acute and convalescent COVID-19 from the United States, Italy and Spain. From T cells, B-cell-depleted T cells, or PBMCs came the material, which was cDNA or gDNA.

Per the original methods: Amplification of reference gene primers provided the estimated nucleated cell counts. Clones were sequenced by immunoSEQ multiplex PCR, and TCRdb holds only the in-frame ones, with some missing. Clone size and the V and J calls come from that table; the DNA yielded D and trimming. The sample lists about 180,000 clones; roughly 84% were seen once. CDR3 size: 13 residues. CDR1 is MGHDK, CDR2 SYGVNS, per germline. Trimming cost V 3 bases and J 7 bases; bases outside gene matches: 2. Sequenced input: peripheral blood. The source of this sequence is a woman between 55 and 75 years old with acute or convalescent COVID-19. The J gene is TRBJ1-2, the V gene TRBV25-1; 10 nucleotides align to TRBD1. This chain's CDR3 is CASSDRDRGGYTF. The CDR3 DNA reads TGTGCCAGCAGTGACCGGGACAGGGGTGGCTACACCTTC.